The present entry profiles one T cell receptor (beta chain) with its context. The table lists this clonotype with a few counts. Its binding antigen is unknown. The input lacks base qualities; no much larger clone sits a single base away. The donors were roughly 40 Caucasian individuals from Russia, aged roughly 6 to 100 years, who were systemically healthy. Each donor gave about 10 milliliters of peripheral blood, drawn into EDTA-treated Vacutainer tubes. Ficoll-Paque density-gradient centrifugation was used to isolate PBMCs, with at least 7 million obtained per sample. Trizol reagent was used to extract total RNA from the PBMCs, yielding at least 5.5 micrograms per sample. The percentages of naive CD45RAhigh/CD27high T cells were determined by flow cytometry on a PBMC aliquot from every donor. The library was built by means of 5' RACE. Sequencing used an Illumina HiSeq 2500. A second PCR of about 7 to 12 cycles was performed with a sample-barcoded 5' primer and a J-beta primer mix. A template-switch 5' adaptor carrying 12 random nucleotides introduced a unique molecular identifier onto each TCR beta cDNA molecule. Each sample yielded at least 3 million CDR3-containing paired-end reads. First-strand cDNA was synthesized from all RNA with the Mint cDNA synthesis kit, primed by a TRBC-specific oligonucleotide. After uracil-DNA glycosylase treatment, a first 18-cycle PCR used universal primers M1SS and BC2_uni_R on all cDNA. For the original study's pipeline: Normalization of each sample was performed by random selection of 1 million high-quality reads, each carrying a distinct molecular identifier. Instead of being binned into consensus sequences, reads that shared molecular identifiers were thrown out. MiTCR, with a Q25 quality threshold and the strictest error-elimination algorithm, was used for CDR3 identification, clonotype clustering and error correction. A nonparametric unseen species model using Euler transformation provided a lower-bound estimate of total TCR beta diversity. The public reads were quality trimmed at Q25 with fastp and then assembled into clones with MiXCR by TCRdb, keeping productive beta chains. Rows are combined by CDR3 protein, so each entry shows the most common genes and DNA. What appears here as the V and J calls and clone size reflects TCRdb's work, not the paper's. Recorded for this sample are 580,000 or so distinct CDR3 sequences; roughly 43% of them occurred a single time. Clones ranked in the top ten supply 20% to 25% of the sample.

These data belong to a study of blood T cells in healthy people across ages (dated by TCRdb to the mid-2010s). In terms of the full investigation: In model experiments, template switching captured roughly one uniquely barcoded TCR beta cDNA molecule for every two T cells. To avoid experimental bias, donors of different ages were randomly spread across the sequencing lanes. Four age groups were formed from the donors: young (average about 17 years), middle-aged (around 39), aged (roughly 56) and long-lived (less than 85). Using the same blood draw, the study looked at two additional independent replicas of 1 million unique cDNA reads for two donors, one aged 18 to 30 and the other aged 80 or older. Using deep sequencing normalized with unique cDNA molecular identifiers, the study measured how TCR beta repertoire diversity changes with age. The study at large found these results: Bulk unsorted PBMC profiling prevented conclusive comparison of naive and antigen-experienced compartments. Observed TCR beta diversity correlated strongly with the percentage of naive T cells measured by flow cytometry. Because the CMV infection status of the donors was unknown, age-related changes in expanded clonotypes may potentially have been confounded. Estimates of total diversity based on one million sequenced T cells were regarded as lower bounds and as underestimates. As age increased, observed TCR beta diversity per million T cells dropped in a roughly linear way, and a significant reduction was already evident by age about 36. Compared with the aged group, more naive CD4+ T cells, fewer expanded clones and increased TCR diversity were shown by the long-lived group, suggesting age selection.

Here V drops 3 bases and J drops 4 bases, and the junction holds 8 bases not matched to any gene. The germline V gene (reference sequence) provides CDR1 LNHNV and CDR2 YYDKDF. Taken from cysteine to phenylalanine, the CDR3 has 17 residues. CDR3 DNA is the only sequence kept; it has 51 bases, read in frame from the first base. The TCR sequence derives from a man at least 80 years old in good health. The rearrangement joined TRBV15 to TRBJ2-1; TRBD1 agrees with 11 junctional bases. The sample was blood. The CDR3 region: CATSSDRGTGGYNEQFF. The sequenced DNA is TGTGCCACCAGCAGTGACCGAGGGACAGGGGGGTACAATGAGCAGTTCTTC.